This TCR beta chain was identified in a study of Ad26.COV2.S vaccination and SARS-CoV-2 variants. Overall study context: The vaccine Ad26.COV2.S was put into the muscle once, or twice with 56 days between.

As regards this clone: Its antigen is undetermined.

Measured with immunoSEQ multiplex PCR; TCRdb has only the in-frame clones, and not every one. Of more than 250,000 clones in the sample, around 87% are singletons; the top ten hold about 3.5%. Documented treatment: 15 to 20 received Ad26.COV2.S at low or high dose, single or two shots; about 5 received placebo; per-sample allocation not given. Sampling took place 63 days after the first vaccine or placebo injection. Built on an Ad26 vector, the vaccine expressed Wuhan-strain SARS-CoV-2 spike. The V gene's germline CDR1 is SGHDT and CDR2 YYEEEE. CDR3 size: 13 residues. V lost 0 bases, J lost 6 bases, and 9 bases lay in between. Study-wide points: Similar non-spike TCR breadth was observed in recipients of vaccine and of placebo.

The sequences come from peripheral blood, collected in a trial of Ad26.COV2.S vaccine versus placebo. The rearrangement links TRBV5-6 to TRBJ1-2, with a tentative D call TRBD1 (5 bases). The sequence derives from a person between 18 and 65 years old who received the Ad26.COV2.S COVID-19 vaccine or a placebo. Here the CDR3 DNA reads TGTGCCAGCAGCTTGGGAGGGGCTAATGGCTACACCTTC. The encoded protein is CASSLGGANGYTF.